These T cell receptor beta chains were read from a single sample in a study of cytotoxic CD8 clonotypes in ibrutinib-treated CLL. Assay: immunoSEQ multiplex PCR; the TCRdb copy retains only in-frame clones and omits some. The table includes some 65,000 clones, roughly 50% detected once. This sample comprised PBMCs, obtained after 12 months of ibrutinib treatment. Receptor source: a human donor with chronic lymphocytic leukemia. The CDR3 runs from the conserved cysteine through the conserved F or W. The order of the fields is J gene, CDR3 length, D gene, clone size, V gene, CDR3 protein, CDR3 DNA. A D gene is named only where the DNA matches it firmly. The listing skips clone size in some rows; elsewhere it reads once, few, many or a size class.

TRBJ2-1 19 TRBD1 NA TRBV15 CATSRDPPPGQGNWNEQFF TGTGCCACCAGCAGAGATCCCCCTCCGGGACAGGGTAACTGGAATGAGCAGTTCTTC
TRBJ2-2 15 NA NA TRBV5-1 CASSLVTVNTGELFF TGCGCCAGCAGCTTGGTAACTGTTAACACCGGGGAGCTGTTTTTT
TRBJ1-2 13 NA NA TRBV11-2 CASSFVQGYGYTF TGTGCCAGCAGCTTTGTCCAGGGATATGGCTACACCTTC
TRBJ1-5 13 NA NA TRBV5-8 CASSLVGDQPQHF TGTGCCAGCAGCTTGGTCGGGGATCAGCCCCAGCATTTT
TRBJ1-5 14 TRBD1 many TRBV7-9 CASSRGGSNQPQHF TGTGCCAGCAGCCGAGGGGGCAGCAATCAGCCCCAGCATTTT
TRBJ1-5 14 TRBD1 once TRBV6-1 CASRDRASGQPQHF TGTGCCAGCAGGGACAGGGCCTCCGGTCAGCCCCAGCATTTT
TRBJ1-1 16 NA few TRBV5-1 CASSENDPRENTEAFF TGCGCCAGCAGCGAAAACGACCCCCGGGAGAACACTGAAGCTTTCTTT
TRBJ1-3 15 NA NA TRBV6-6 CASSYARGTGNTIYF TGTGCCAGCAGTTACGCCAGGGGAACTGGAAACACCATATATTTT
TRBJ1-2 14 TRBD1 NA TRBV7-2 CASSPTGTVYGYTF TGTGCCAGCAGCCCAACGGGGACAGTCTATGGCTACACCTTC
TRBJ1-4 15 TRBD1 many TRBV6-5 CASSQTQGGGEKLFF TGTGCCAGCAGTCAAACCCAGGGGGGAGGTGAAAAACTGTTTTTT
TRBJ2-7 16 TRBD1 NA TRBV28 CASSLLRTGGGNEQYF TGTGCCAGCAGTTTATTACGGACAGGGGGAGGTAACGAGCAGTACTTC
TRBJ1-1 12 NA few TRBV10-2 CASTRGDTEAFF TGCGCCAGCACCAGAGGTGACACTGAAGCTTTCTTT
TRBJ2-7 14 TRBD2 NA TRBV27 CASSGGTNPYEQYF TGTGCCAGCAGTGGCGGGACTAACCCCTACGAGCAGTACTTC
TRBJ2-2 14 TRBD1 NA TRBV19 CASRRGQGAGELFF TGTGCCAGTAGACGGGGACAGGGTGCCGGGGAGCTGTTTTTT
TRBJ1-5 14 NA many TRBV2 CASRGDSLNQPQHF TGTGCCAGCAGGGGAGACAGTCTTAATCAGCCCCAGCATTTT
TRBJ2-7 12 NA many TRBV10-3 CAISEGFDEQYF TGTGCCATCAGTGAAGGGTTCGACGAGCAGTACTTC
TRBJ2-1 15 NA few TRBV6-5 CASRPGLNSYNEQFF TGTGCCAGCAGACCGGGACTCAACTCCTACAATGAGCAGTTCTTC
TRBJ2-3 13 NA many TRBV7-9 CASSLGVSDTQYF TGTGCCAGCAGCTTAGGAGTTTCAGATACGCAGTATTTT
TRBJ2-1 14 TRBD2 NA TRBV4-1 CASSQGAGVNEQFF TGCGCCAGCAGCCAAGGTGCGGGGGTCAATGAGCAGTTCTTC
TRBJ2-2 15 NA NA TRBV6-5 CASRTRGLGTGELFF TGTGCCAGCAGGACACGGGGGCTCGGCACCGGGGAGCTGTTTTTT
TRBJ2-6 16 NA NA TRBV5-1 CASSLAPAAGANVLTF TGCGCCAGCAGCTTGGCACCGGCAGCCGGGGCCAACGTCCTGACTTTC
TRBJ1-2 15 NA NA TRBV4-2 CASSQGEKANYGYTF TGTGCCAGCAGCCAAGGGGAGAAAGCTAACTATGGCTACACCTTC
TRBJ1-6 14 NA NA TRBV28 CASSLSQGNSPLHF TGTGCCAGCAGTTTGAGCCAGGGCAATTCACCCCTCCACTTT
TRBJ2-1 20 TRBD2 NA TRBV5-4 CASSNLLPGLAGGIKNEQFF TGTGCCAGCAGCAACCTCCTGCCGGGACTAGCGGGGGGGATAAAGAATGAGCAGTTCTTC
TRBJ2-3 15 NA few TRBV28 CASRTPGWVRDTQYF TGTGCCAGCAGAACACCAGGGTGGGTACGGGATACGCAGTATTTT
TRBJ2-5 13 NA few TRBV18 CASSSTRAETQYF TGTGCCAGCTCGTCCACTAGGGCGGAGACCCAGTACTTC
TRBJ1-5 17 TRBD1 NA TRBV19 CASSAWDRGYSNQPQHF TGTGCCAGTAGTGCCTGGGACAGGGGTTATAGCAATCAGCCCCAGCATTTT
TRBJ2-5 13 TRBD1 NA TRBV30 CAFETYRGKTQYF TGTGCTTTCGAGACTTACAGGGGGAAGACCCAGTACTTC
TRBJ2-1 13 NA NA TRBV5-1 CASSFPQGHEQFF TGCGCCAGCAGCTTTCCACAGGGTCATGAGCAGTTCTTC
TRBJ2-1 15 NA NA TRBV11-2 CASSSIHFGAGEQFF TGTGCCAGCAGCTCGATACATTTTGGGGCCGGTGAGCAGTTCTTC
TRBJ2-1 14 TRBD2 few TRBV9 CASSPWTSNNEQFF TGTGCCAGCAGCCCGTGGACTAGTAACAATGAGCAGTTCTTC
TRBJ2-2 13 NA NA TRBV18 CASSPGGTGELFF TGTGCCAGCTCCCCCGGGGGCACCGGGGAGCTGTTTTTT
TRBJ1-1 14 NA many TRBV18 CASSPIRRNTEAFF TGTGCCAGCTCACCCATTCGGCGCAACACTGAAGCTTTCTTT
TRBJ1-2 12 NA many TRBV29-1 CSVENTVYGYTF TGCAGCGTTGAAAACACAGTCTATGGCTACACCTTC
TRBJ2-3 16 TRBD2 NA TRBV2 CASSEELRGGPDTQYF TGTGCCAGCAGTGAAGAACTTCGGGGGGGACCAGATACGCAGTATTTT
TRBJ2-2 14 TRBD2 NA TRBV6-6 CASKGGSDTGELFF TGTGCCAGCAAGGGAGGGAGCGACACCGGGGAGCTGTTTTTT
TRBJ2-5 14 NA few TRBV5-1 CASSLGYDQGTQYF TGCGCCAGCAGCTTGGGTTACGACCAGGGGACCCAGTACTTC
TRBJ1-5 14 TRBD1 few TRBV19 CASTGDRGFWPQHF TGTGCCAGCACGGGGGACAGGGGGTTTTGGCCCCAGCATTTT
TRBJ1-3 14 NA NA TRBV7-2 CASSPPRSGNTIYF TGTGCCAGCAGTCCGCCGCGGTCTGGAAACACCATATATTTT
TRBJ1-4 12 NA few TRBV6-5 CASGTWGEKLFF TGTGCCAGCGGGACGTGGGGTGAAAAACTGTTTTTT
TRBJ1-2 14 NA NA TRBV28 CAIKTGDAFYGYTF TGTGCCATAAAAACAGGAGACGCGTTTTATGGCTACACCTTC
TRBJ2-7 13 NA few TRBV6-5 CASSYDREGEQYF TGTGCCAGCAGTTACGACAGGGAGGGTGAGCAGTACTTC
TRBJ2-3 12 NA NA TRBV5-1 CASSLGSDTQYF TGCGCCAGCAGCTTAGGATCAGATACGCAGTATTTT
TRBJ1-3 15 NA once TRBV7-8 CASSLLVQTGNTIYF TGTGCCAGCAGCTTATTAGTACAGACGGGAAACACCATATATTTT
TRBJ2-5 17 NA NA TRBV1 CTSSQRGRLAYGETQYF TGCACCAGCAGCCAGCGCGGTAGATTGGCGTATGGAGAGACCCAGTACTTC
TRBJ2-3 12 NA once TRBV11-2 CASSLDGDTQYF TGTGCCAGCAGCTTAGATGGTGATACGCAGTATTTT
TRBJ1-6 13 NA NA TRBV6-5 CASSTSRGSPLHF TGTGCCAGCAGCACCAGCAGGGGTTCACCCCTCCACTTT
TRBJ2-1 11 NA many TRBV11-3 CASSSGIEQFF TGTGCCAGCAGCTCGGGGATTGAGCAGTTCTTC
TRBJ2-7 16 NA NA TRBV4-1 CASSPSVGQGWYEQYF TGCGCCAGCAGCCCCTCTGTCGGGCAGGGTTGGTACGAGCAGTACTTC
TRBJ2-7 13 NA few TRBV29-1 CSVEFGSPLEQYF TGCAGCGTTGAATTCGGGAGTCCCCTCGAGCAGTACTTC
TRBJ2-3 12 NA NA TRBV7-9 CASSLSADTQYF TGTGCCAGCAGCTTGAGCGCAGATACGCAGTATTTT
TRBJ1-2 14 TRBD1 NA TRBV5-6 CASSPRQGGTGYTF TGTGCCAGCAGCCCGAGACAGGGGGGTACAGGCTACACCTTC
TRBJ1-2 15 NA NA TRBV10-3 CAISESTPGTGGYTF TGTGCCATCAGTGAGTCGACTCCCGGGACGGGCGGCTACACCTTC
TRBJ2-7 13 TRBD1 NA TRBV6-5 CASSPGTGGEQYF TGTGCCAGCAGCCCCGGGACAGGGGGCGAGCAGTACTTC